This TCR beta chain was captured in a study of cytomegalovirus exposure and HLA in healthy donors. In the study overall: An earlier analysis found some 100 million unique TCR beta sequences from approximately 200 million T cells. Within an early data release were tens of millions of unique TCRs drawn from HLA-typed donors.

Germline-derived CDR1 and CDR2 are SNHLY and FYNNEI. After removal of 5 bases from V and 3 bases from J, the junction contained 3 bases not matched to a gene. The CDR3 covers 13 residues. Broader study findings: In a later analysis, several top co-occurrence clusters appeared linked to parvovirus B19, influenza, CMV and Epstein-Barr virus. It was likely that a cluster of highly shared sequence variants was a sequencing artifact.

A multiplex PCR was run with 60 Vbeta primers and 13 Jbeta primers. This table comes from immunoSEQ multiplex PCR, and its TCRdb copy is limited to in-frame clones, with some not included. The repertoire holds 190,000 or so clones, roughly four fifths seen once, with over 1.5% in the top ten. This clone was recorded a few times. What it recognizes is unknown. This TCR was sampled from a man aged 45-65 years in good health and CMV-seronegative. V and J are TRBV2 and TRBJ1-2, with 7 bases aligning to TRBD1. The specimen was PBMCs. The DNA of the CDR3 is TGTGCCAGCAGTTCGGGACAGTACTATGGCTACACCTTC. This codes for CASSSGQYYGYTF. The full variable domain, completed using reference TRBV2 and TRBJ1-2, is EPEVTQTPSHQVTQMGQEVILRCVPISNHLYFYWYRQILGQKVEFLVSFYNNEISEKSEIFDDQFSVERPDGSNFTLKIRSTKLEDSAMYFCASSSGQYYGYTFGSGTRLTVV.